Given below is one TCR beta chain in context. The PCR used 60 Vbeta and 13 Jbeta primers. Sequencing used immunoSEQ multiplex PCR; TCRdb keeps in-frame clones, though not all of them. The repertoire holds about 76,000 clones, with less than 80% as singletons. This sample is part of a study of cytomegalovirus exposure and HLA in healthy donors. The V end was cut by 4 bases, the J end by 4 bases, with 16 bases between. Germline CDR1 is GTSNPN and CDR2 is SVGIG (reference sequence). The CDR3 is 14 residues long. This TCR came from a man aged 25-40 years in good health and CMV-seronegative. The chain employs TRBV30 and TRBJ1-2; maybe TRBD1 (6 bases). The sequenced sample was PBMCs. DNA for the CDR3: TGTGCCTGGACTCGGACAGACCTACTCTATGGCTACACCTTC. Amino acids: CAWTRTDLLYGYTF.